Below are 25 T cell receptor beta chains sequenced from a single sample in a study of hypomethylating agent response in myelodysplastic syndrome. The protocol was immunoSEQ multiplex PCR, while the TCRdb copy is restricted to in-frame clones and leaves out a portion. This table holds fewer than 5,000 clones, around 87% found once. Sequencing was performed on bone marrow, taken before or after starting hypomethylating agent treatment for myelodysplastic syndrome (not recorded which). The origin of the receptors is a human donor with myelodysplastic syndrome.

The V gene is TRBV9, the J gene TRBJ2-3, with D hard to call. The CDR3 loop spans 13 amino acids. V lost 0 bases and J 4 bases, leaving 6 bases between the germline ends. Germline V gives CDR1 SGDLS, CDR2 YYNGEE. The CDR3 sequence is CASSVGPADTQYF. In DNA, the CDR3 is TGTGCCAGCAGCGTAGGGCCAGCAGATACGCAGTATTTT.

J is TRBJ1-3 and V is TRBV9; no reliable D call. The CDR3 is 14 amino acids. The germline V gene has CDR1 SGDLS and CDR2 YYNGEE. With 0 bases removed from V and 0 bases from J, the gap between germline ends came to 4 bases. The CDR3 sequence: CASSVVDSGNTIYF. The DNA for the CDR3 is TGTGCCAGCAGCGTAGTCGACTCTGGAAACACCATATATTTT. Looking up the rest from reference TRBV9 and TRBJ1-3 gives the full variable domain: DSGVTQTPKHLITATGQRVTLRCSPRSGDLSVYWYQQSLDQGLQFLIQYYNGEERAKGNILERFSAQQFPDLHSELNLSSLELGDSALYFCASSVVDSGNTIYFGEGSWLTVV.

This clone was seen a few times. The chain links TRBV6-1 to TRBJ2-3; D is unresolved. Germline-derived CDR1 and CDR2 are MNHNS and SASEGT. CDR3 length: 14 residues. V was clipped by 7 bases and J by 6 bases, with 17 bases between them. The CDR3 nucleotides are TGTGCCAGCACCGAAAGAGAGCCAACCGATACGCAGTATTTT. Translating it yields CASTEREPTDTQYF.

The chain has TRBV7-9 and TRBJ2-5; D gene ambiguous. CDR3 size: 15 residues. Per the germline V gene, CDR1 is SEHNR and CDR2 is FQNEAQ (reference sequence). V shed 2 bases and J shed 5 bases, with 15 bases lying between them. The CDR3 coding sequence is TGTGCCAGCAGCTTAACTTCAGGCAGGTCGGAGACCCAGTACTTC. Its translation is CASSLTSGRSETQYF.

This clone was counted a single time. The V and J genes are TRBV5-1 and TRBJ2-7; 7 bases are shared with TRBD1. Germline lookup yields CDR1 SGHRS and CDR2 YFSETQ. This CDR3 comprises 15 residues. V was pared by 4 bases and J by 6 bases, with 13 bases of the junction left unmatched. Here the CDR3 DNA reads TGCGCCAGCAGCGGAGGCACAGGGGCGTCGGTCGAGCAGTACTTC. Amino acid sequence: CASSGGTGASVEQYF.

The chain is built from TRBV5-5 and TRBJ2-3; 8 positions agree with TRBD2. Unmatched junction bases numbered 13, after V lost 0 bases and J lost 4 bases. CDR1 is SGHKS and CDR2 is YYEKEE in the germline V gene (reference sequence). The CDR3 runs to 18 residues. In DNA form, the CDR3 reads TGTGCCAGCAGCTTGGCCGGGGGGGGCGGTTTTCCTCCAGATACGCAGTATTTT. Protein: CASSLAGGGGFPPDTQYF.

This clone was detected only once. This rearrangement joins TRBV2 to TRBJ2-1; D is ambiguous. Looked up from germline, CDR1 is SNHLY and CDR2 is FYNNEI. The ends were cut back, 4 bases at V and 6 bases at J, with 10 bases in the middle. The CDR3 has 13 residues. The CDR3 is CASSVHPGNEQFF. CDR3 bases: TGTGCCAGCAGTGTTCACCCTGGCAATGAGCAGTTCTTC. The full variable domain, its missing parts supplied by reference TRBV2 and TRBJ2-1, is EPEVTQTPSHQVTQMGQEVILRCVPISNHLYFYWYRQILGQKVEFLVSFYNNEISEKSEIFDDQFSVERPDGSNFTLKIRSTKLEDSAMYFCASSVHPGNEQFFGPGTRLTVL.

This clone was observed once. This chain links TRBV5-1 with TRBJ1-4; 9 nucleotides match TRBD1. The V gene end was trimmed by 4 bases and the J gene end by 4 bases; junction bases not matched to a gene: 2. The CDR3 loop spans 14 amino acids. Germline V gives CDR1 SGHRS, CDR2 YFSETQ. CDR3 amino acids: CASSRQGGNEKLFF. For the CDR3, the DNA is TGCGCCAGCAGCCGACAGGGGGGTAATGAAAAACTGTTTTTT. The full variable domain, rest sourced from reference TRBV5-1 and TRBJ1-4, is KAGVTQTPRYLIKTRGQQVTLSCSPISGHRSVSWYQQTPGQGLQFLFEYFSETQRNKGNFPGRFSGRQFSNSRSEMNVSTLELGDSALYLCASSRQGGNEKLFFGSGTQLSVL.

The genes are TRBV18 and TRBJ2-1, with TRBD2 matching 12 bases. The V gene's germline CDR1 is KGHSH and CDR2 LQKENI. V was pared by 2 bases and J by 8 bases, with 7 bases of the junction left unmatched. CDR3 length equals 16 residues. This CDR3 reads CASSPTLAGGLYEQFF. CDR3 DNA: TGTGCCAGCTCACCAACACTAGCGGGAGGTTTGTATGAGCAGTTCTTC.

The chain combines TRBV5-1 with TRBJ1-4; TRBD1 is a possible D gene (6 bases). Trimming shortened V by 4 bases and J by 8 bases, and 21 bases separated the two germline ends. The CDR3 runs to 16 residues. Germline V gene data show CDR1 as SGHRS and CDR2 as YFSETQ. The CDR3 is CASSRSLDSHLEKLFF. CDR3 nucleotide sequence: TGCGCCAGCAGCCGATCCTTGGACAGCCACCTCGAAAAACTGTTTTTT. The full variable domain, in which reference TRBV5-1 and TRBJ1-4 provide the parts outside the CDR3, is KAGVTQTPRYLIKTRGQQVTLSCSPISGHRSVSWYQQTPGQGLQFLFEYFSETQRNKGNFPGRFSGRQFSNSRSEMNVSTLELGDSALYLCASSRSLDSHLEKLFFGSGTQLSVL.

The chain links TRBV15 to TRBJ1-3; D may be TRBD1 (5 bases). This CDR3 is 17 amino acids long. Trimming took off 1 base at V and 3 bases at J, with 16 bases between the two ends. Germline V gene lookup returns CDR1 LNHNV and CDR2 YYDKDF (reference sequence). The CDR3: CATSRGAGQVGGNTIYF. The CDR3 DNA sequence: TGTGCCACCAGCAGAGGTGCGGGGCAGGTCGGTGGAAACACCATATATTTT.

The gene calls are TRBV28 and TRBJ2-1; D tentatively fits TRBD1 or TRBD2 (6 bases each). Germline V gene sequence: CDR1 MDHEN, CDR2 SYDVKM. The V end lost 5 bases, the J end lost 6 bases, and 17 bases lay between the germline ends. The CDR3 is 15 residues long. Here the CDR3 reads CASSLGASEANEQFF. CDR3 DNA sequence: TGTGCCAGCAGTCTGGGGGCTAGCGAAGCCAATGAGCAGTTCTTC.

The chain uses TRBV6-7 and TRBJ2-7; D unclear. TRBV6-7 is known as an ORF, though its function is uncertain. V was clipped by 6 bases and J by 6 bases, with 21 bases between them. CDR3 length: 15 amino acids. The CDR3 region has the DNA TGTGCCAGCAGCCCTCGTCGACCCATGGAGTCCGAGCAGTACTTC. This sequence encodes CASSPRRPMESEQYF.

This sequence joins TRBV27 and TRBJ2-1; 11 nucleotides align to TRBD1. The CDR3 has 15 amino acids. J was trimmed by 7 bases and V by 3 bases; bases with no gene match: 5. Germline assignment: CDR1 MNHEY and CDR2 SMNVEV (reference sequence). CDR3: CASSLGTGGTNEQFF. In nucleotides, the CDR3 is TGTGCCAGCAGTTTGGGGACAGGGGGTACTAATGAGCAGTTCTTC.

This chain joins TRBV11-2 and TRBJ2-3; 7 bases are a match to TRBD1. This CDR3 is 15 amino acids long. The germline V gene encodes CDR1 SGHAT and CDR2 FQNNGV. V was clipped by 5 bases and J by 3 bases; unmatched bases: 8. The CDR3 nucleotides are TGTGCCAGCAGCCCGACCGGGACAGCGACAGATACGCAGTATTTT. It is translated as CASSPTGTATDTQYF.

This sequence joins TRBV29-1 and TRBJ1-2; D remains unclear. The V end lost 1 base, the J end lost 2 bases, and 8 bases lay between the germline ends. This CDR3 comprises 13 residues. Germline V lookup: CDR1 SQVTM, CDR2 ANQGSEA. The CDR3 is CSVEVPGNYGYTF. CDR3 nucleotides: TGCAGCGTTGAAGTACCGGGGAACTATGGCTACACCTTC.

This clone was seen a few times. The V and J genes are TRBV7-2 and TRBJ1-1; D unresolved. The CDR3 sequence is 12 residues long. Germline V gene sequence: CDR1 SGHTA, CDR2 FQGNSA. Trimming pared 6 bases from V and 5 bases from J, leaving 10 bases between. For the CDR3, the DNA is TGTGCCAGCAGGTCGGGCCCAACTGAAGCTTTCTTT. This codes for CASRSGPTEAFF.

The table lists this clone with a count of one. V usage is TRBV5-1 and J usage is TRBJ1-4, with TRBD1 identical over 7 bases. With 4 bases clipped from V and 5 bases from J, the junction kept 5 bases outside the gene matches. Germline values: CDR1 SGHRS, CDR2 YFSETQ. This CDR3 has 14 residues. The CDR3: CASSPRDSNEKLFF. CDR3 in DNA: TGCGCCAGCAGCCCTAGGGACAGCAATGAAAAACTGTTTTTT.

CDR3 DNA sequence: TGTGCCAGCACCCTGGACAGGAGAAAGCCTCAGTACTTC. It is translated as CASTLDRRKPQYF. This chain links TRBV28 with TRBJ2-7, with 7 bases matching TRBD1. Germline CDR1 reads MDHEN; CDR2 reads SYDVKM. V gave up 7 bases and J gave up 10 bases; unmatched junction bases: 13. The CDR3 is made up of 13 amino acids.

The chain joins TRBV18 to TRBJ2-3; 11 positions agree with TRBD1. Per germline, CDR1 KGHSH and CDR2 LQKENI. The CDR3 is 15 residues long. Germline trimming cut 3 bases from V and 5 bases from J; bases unmatched to any gene: 4. The CDR3 sequence is CASSPGQGAVDTQYF. The CDR3 region has the DNA TGTGCCAGCTCACCTGGACAGGGGGCTGTAGATACGCAGTATTTT.

The chain carries TRBV28 and TRBJ2-5; 8 nucleotides line up with TRBD1. Trimming cost V 0 bases and J 3 bases; bases outside gene matches: 6. The germline CDR1 and CDR2 sequences are MDHEN and SYDVKM. The CDR3 totals 16 residues. The CDR3 bases are TGTGCCAGCAGTTTATGGACAGGGGTCACGAAAGAGACCCAGTACTTC. Its translation is CASSLWTGVTKETQYF.

This chain links TRBV5-1 with TRBJ2-1; 10 positions match TRBD1. This CDR3 is 15 amino acids long. The germline CDR1 and CDR2 sequences are SGHRS and YFSETQ. Trimming at V came to 0 bases and at J to 8 bases, leaving 5 bases not matched to a gene. CDR3 DNA sequence: TGCGCCAGCAGCTTGGAGGGACAGGGGTTACATGAGCAGTTCTTC. Protein sequence: CASSLEGQGLHEQFF.

The chain is built from TRBV5-6 and TRBJ2-1; a possible D gene is TRBD1 (5 bases). Germline V gives CDR1 SGHDT, CDR2 YYEEEE. This CDR3 comprises 15 residues. With 4 bases removed from V and 3 bases from J, the gap between germline ends came to 14 bases. CDR3 DNA: TGTGCCAGCAGCGCCGACAGACTGGACTACAATGAGCAGTTCTTC. This encodes CASSADRLDYNEQFF.

The chain uses TRBV6-1 and TRBJ1-5, with D unclear. V was clipped by 3 bases and J by 0 bases, with 9 bases between them. The CDR3 contains 15 residues. The germline V gene has CDR1 MNHNS and CDR2 SASEGT. CDR3 nucleotides: TGTGCCAGCAGTGATTGGGCAAATAGCAATCAGCCCCAGCATTTT. Translating it yields CASSDWANSNQPQHF.

The V call is TRBV4-3, the J call TRBJ1-3; weak D call: TRBD1 (6 bases). Looked up from germline, CDR1 is LGHNA and CDR2 is YSLEER. This CDR3 has 16 residues. V shed 0 bases and J shed 1 base, with 10 bases lying between them. CDR3 sequence (DNA): TGCGCCAGCAGCCAAGAAAGGGGGGGATCTGGAAACACCATATATTTT. Its translation is CASSQERGGSGNTIYF.